The 25 T cell receptor beta chains presented below share a single source sample, sequenced in a study of OX40 agonist ivuxolimab in advanced cancers. The library was produced with the immunoSEQ multiplex PCR assay. TCRdb took this table from immuneACCESS and kept in-frame rearrangements with V and J called. Such tables lack part of the clones; where checked against another copy, unresolved V genes explain under half of the gap, and the rest is unexplained. For this sample the table gives tens of thousands of clones, of which roughly 88% were detected only once. The ten top clones hold over 20% of the sample. Sequences were derived from CD4+ or CD8+ T cells sorted from blood, sampled in a trial of the OX40 agonist ivuxolimab. The receptors were sampled from an adult with an advanced solid tumor such as melanoma, head and neck, liver or kidney cancer.

This chain uses TRBV5-1 with TRBJ2-3; D might be TRBD2 (6 bases). Germline V CDR1 and CDR2: SGHRS, YFSETQ. Trimming shortened V by 1 base and J by 2 bases, and 11 bases separated the two germline ends. The CDR3 is made up of 15 amino acids. Here the CDR3 reads CASSLSSGYTDTQYF. The DNA for the CDR3 is TGCGCCAGCAGCTTGAGTAGCGGATACACAGATACGCAGTATTTT.

V gene TRBV18 combines with J gene TRBJ2-7; 7 bases align to TRBD1. V trimming: 5 bases; J trimming: 3 bases; junction bases outside the gene matches: 7. This CDR3 contains 14 residues. CDR1 is KGHSH and CDR2 is LQKENI in the germline V gene. The CDR3 DNA is TGTGCCAGCTCAGAGGGGACAGCTTACTACGAGCAGTACTTC. Protein product: CASSEGTAYYEQYF. The whole variable domain, filled in from reference TRBV18 and TRBJ2-7, reads NAGVMQNPRHLVRRRGQEARLRCSPMKGHSHVYWYRQLPEEGLKFMVYLQKENIIDESGMPKERFSAEFPKEGPSILRIQQVVRGDSAAYFCASSEGTAYYEQYFGPGTRLTVT.

This sequence joins TRBV30 and TRBJ2-7; possibly TRBD2 for D (5 bases). This CDR3 has 13 residues. The germline V and J ends were trimmed by 1 base and 2 bases, with 9 bases remaining between them. Looked up from germline, CDR1 is GTSNPN and CDR2 is SVGIG (reference sequence). The CDR3 DNA reads TGTGCCTGGAGTGGGACTTCCCCCTACGAGCAGTACTTC. It encodes CAWSGTSPYEQYF.

This chain joins TRBV6-5 and TRBJ1-1; D possibly corresponds to TRBD1 (5 bases). CDR3 length: 15 amino acids. Trimming stripped 0 bases from V and 0 bases from J, with 8 bases between. The germline CDR1 and CDR2 sequences are MNHEY and SVGAGI. The CDR3: CASSYSWDLNTEAFF. The CDR3 DNA reads TGTGCCAGCAGTTACTCATGGGACTTGAACACTGAAGCTTTCTTT.

The chain has TRBV7-6 and TRBJ2-1; a possible D gene is TRBD1 (6 bases). This CDR3 is built from 14 residues. Between the trimmed V and J ends, which lost 1 base and 7 bases, there was a span of 11 bases. Germline V lookup: CDR1 SGHVS, CDR2 FNYEAQ. The CDR3 protein is CASSLGYRVNEQFF. For the CDR3, the DNA is TGTGCCAGCAGCTTAGGGTACAGGGTAAATGAGCAGTTCTTC.

The rearrangement joins TRBV2 to TRBJ2-5; D may be TRBD1 (5 bases). From germline, CDR1 is SNHLY and CDR2 FYNNEI. V lost 5 bases and J 2 bases, leaving 12 bases between the germline ends. The CDR3 sequence is 14 residues long. The CDR3 here is CASSYRPQQETQYF. The CDR3 bases are TGTGCCAGCAGTTACAGGCCCCAACAAGAGACCCAGTACTTC. Based on the CDR3 plus reference TRBV2 and TRBJ2-5, the full variable domain is EPEVTQTPSHQVTQMGQEVILRCVPISNHLYFYWYRQILGQKVEFLVSFYNNEISEKSEIFDDQFSVERPDGSNFTLKIRSTKLEDSAMYFCASSYRPQQETQYFGPGTRLLVL.

The CDR3 loop reads CASSLGAGPAYEQYF. Here the CDR3 DNA reads TGTGCCAGCAGCTTAGGGGCGGGGCCTGCCTACGAGCAGTACTTC. The chain uses TRBV11-2 and TRBJ2-7; D might be TRBD2 (6 bases). The CDR3 sequence is 15 residues long. Germline lookup yields CDR1 SGHAT and CDR2 FQNNGV. V was shortened by 1 base and J by 2 bases, with 12 bases between the two germline ends. Supplemented by reference TRBV11-2 and TRBJ2-7, the full variable domain reads EAGVAQSPRYKIIEKRQSVAFWCNPISGHATLYWYQQILGQGPKLLIQFQNNGVVDDSQLPKDRFSAERLKGVDSTLKIQPAKLEDSAVYLCASSLGAGPAYEQYFGPGTRLTVT.

Comment on this clone: An end of the junction does not agree with germline; a read error may underlie this. V and J are TRBV28 and TRBJ1-1, with D unresolved. This CDR3 region has 16 residues. The germline V gene encodes CDR1 MDHEN and CDR2 SYDVKM. The CDR3 spells CASRLSAGLIGTEAFF. The CDR3 DNA is TGTGCCAGCAGGTTATCGGCAGGTCTGATAGGCACTGAAGCTTTCTTT.

This clone was recorded a few times. The chain employs TRBV21-1 and TRBJ2-3; the table's TRBD2 call for D was not verified on the DNA. TRBV21-1 is assigned pseudogene status. This CDR3 has 15 amino acids. In DNA, the CDR3 is TGTGCCAGCAGCCAGAGCGGCGGTGGCACAGATACGCAGTATTTT. Translation gives CASSQSGGGTDTQYF.

The V and J genes are TRBV2 and TRBJ2-3, with 16 bases identical to TRBD2. Germline lookup yields CDR1 SNHLY and CDR2 FYNNEI. This CDR3 region has 19 residues. The ends lost 1 base at V and 0 bases at J; junction bases unmatched: 4. The CDR3 loop is CASSEEGLAGGLSTDTQYF. As DNA, the CDR3 is TGTGCCAGCAGTGAAGAGGGACTAGCGGGAGGGCTAAGCACAGATACGCAGTATTTT.

This chain joins TRBV5-4 and TRBJ1-1; D unresolved. The CDR3 runs 14 residues. CDR1 is SGHNT and CDR2 is YYREEE in the germline V gene (reference sequence). The V and J ends lost 0 bases and 1 base respectively, with 7 bases between them. The CDR3 DNA sequence: TGTGCCAGCAGCTTGGGAGCCACGAACACTGAAGCTTTCTTT. It codes for CASSLGATNTEAFF.

The chain employs TRBV7-6 and TRBJ2-2, with D possibly matching TRBD2 (6 bases). Germline V lookup: CDR1 SGHVS, CDR2 FNYEAQ. This CDR3 spans 15 amino acids. V dropped 1 base and J dropped 2 bases, with 8 bases sitting between them. This chain's CDR3 is CASSLVAGNTGELFF. CDR3 nucleotides: TGTGCCAGCAGCTTAGTGGCGGGAAACACCGGGGAGCTGTTTTTT.

The V gene is TRBV7-3, the J gene TRBJ2-1, with 8 bases that match TRBD2. Looked up from germline, CDR1 is SGHTA and CDR2 is FQGTGA. The V and J ends lost 2 bases and 0 bases, in that order; junction bases with no gene match: 3. This CDR3 comprises 16 residues. CDR3 nucleotides: TGTGCCAGCAGCTTATTGAGCGGGAGCTCCTACAATGAGCAGTTCTTC. Residues: CASSLLSGSSYNEQFF.

This clone was detected once. Within the sample, other DNA sequences also encode this same CDR3. This chain uses TRBV30 with TRBJ2-3, with 7 positions matching TRBD2. In germline, CDR1 is GTSNPN, CDR2 SVGIG (reference sequence). J gave up 2 bases and V 5 bases, and 22 bases lay outside the gene matches. This CDR3 is 19 amino acids long. The CDR3 protein is CAWAGGLAAPTLNTDTQYF. CDR3 nucleotides: TGTGCCTGGGCCGGAGGCCTAGCGGCACCCACACTAAACACAGATACGCAGTATTTT.

The chain is built from TRBV29-1 and TRBJ2-7; TRBD1 matches 10 bases. V gave up 5 bases and J gave up 5 bases; unmatched junction bases: 6. CDR1 is SQVTM and CDR2 is ANQGSEA in the germline V gene. CDR3 length: 13 amino acids. CDR3: CSVYTGTGDEQYF. The CDR3 region has the DNA TGCAGCGTTTATACCGGGACAGGGGACGAGCAGTACTTC.

V usage is TRBV6-1 and J usage is TRBJ2-3; 8 bases line up with TRBD2. Germline assignment: CDR1 MNHNS and CDR2 SASEGT. This CDR3 has 13 residues. The J segment lost 4 bases and the V segment lost 6 bases, leaving 3 bases of the junction unmatched. The chain's CDR3 is CASRLAEADTQYF. As DNA, the CDR3 is TGTGCCAGCAGACTAGCGGAGGCAGATACGCAGTATTTT.

The rearrangement uses TRBV4-1 and TRBJ2-5; 12 nucleotides match TRBD2. This CDR3 has 16 residues. Germline V lookup: CDR1 MGHRA, CDR2 YSYEKL. The junction had 7 bases not matched to a gene; V was cut back by 4 bases and J by 4 bases. DNA of the CDR3: TGCGCCAGCAGCCCCTCTAGCGGGAGGGCGGTAGAGACCCAGTACTTC. Amino acids: CASSPSSGRAVETQYF.

This chain joins TRBV29-1 and TRBJ2-2; no clear D gene. The CDR3 loop spans 9 amino acids. Germline V CDR1 and CDR2: SQVTM, ANQGSEA. V shed 7 bases and J shed 5 bases, with 2 bases lying between them. The chain's CDR3 is CSATGELFF. CDR3 nucleotide sequence: TGCAGCGCGACCGGGGAGCTGTTTTTT.

The chain recombines TRBV30 with TRBJ2-7; D may be TRBD2 (6 bases). Per the germline V gene, CDR1 is GTSNPN and CDR2 is SVGIG (reference sequence). V lost 4 bases, J lost 0 bases, and 16 bases lay in between. The CDR3 is 15 residues long. As DNA, the CDR3 is TGTGCCTGGACGATCAACGGGGGTGGCTCCTACGAGCAGTACTTC. This encodes CAWTINGGGSYEQYF.

The chain combines TRBV6-5 with TRBJ1-2; TRBD1 matches at 8 bases. Per germline, CDR1 MNHEY and CDR2 SVGAGI. CDR3 length: 16 residues. V shed 2 bases, J shed 4 bases, and the junction held 9 bases outside the gene matches. The chain's CDR3 is CASSYQRTGYGYGYTF. CDR3 coding DNA: TGTGCCAGCAGTTACCAACGGACAGGGTACGGCTATGGCTACACCTTC.

The chain combines TRBV7-8 with TRBJ2-5; the D gene is possibly TRBD2 (5 bases). V gave up 5 bases and J gave up 0 bases, with 13 bases separating them. The CDR3 length is 15 residues. Germline assignment: CDR1 SGHVS and CDR2 FQNEAQ. CDR3 nucleotide sequence: TGTGCCAGCAGCCCGCTTGGGCGGGACCAAGAGACCCAGTACTTC. This sequence encodes CASSPLGRDQETQYF.

This clone has just a few counts. The chain uses TRBV15 and TRBJ2-7, with 8 bases fitting TRBD1. Germline lookup yields CDR1 LNHNV and CDR2 YYDKDF (reference sequence). The CDR3 spans 15 residues. Germline trimming cut 5 bases from V and 2 bases from J; bases unmatched to any gene: 8. The CDR3 reads CATSGGRQGTYEQYF. The CDR3 DNA reads as TGTGCCACCAGCGGAGGGAGACAGGGGACCTACGAGCAGTACTTC.

This clone came up once. The rearrangement uses TRBV6-5 and TRBJ2-7; the D gene is possibly TRBD2 (5 bases). Germline assignment: CDR1 MNHEY and CDR2 SVGAGI. The CDR3 has 13 residues. Trimming shortened V by 7 bases and J by 7 bases, and 17 bases separated the two germline ends. In nucleotides, the CDR3 is TGTGCCAGCACGGGAAGCGGAGTCTTAGAGCAGTACTTC. As protein: CASTGSGVLEQYF.

The V and J genes are TRBV5-5 and TRBJ2-3; possible D gene TRBD1, 5 bases. V gave up 4 bases and J gave up 0 bases, with 12 bases separating them. Germline CDR1 reads SGHKS; CDR2 reads YYEKEE (reference sequence). This CDR3 comprises 15 residues. The CDR3 reads CASSPTDPSTDTQYF. DNA of the CDR3: TGTGCCAGCAGCCCGACAGACCCTAGCACAGATACGCAGTATTTT.

This chain joins TRBV7-9 and TRBJ2-5, with D perhaps given as TRBD1 or TRBD2 (5 bases each). Germline loops: CDR1 SEHNR, CDR2 FQNEAQ (reference sequence). This CDR3 has 17 amino acids. V was trimmed by 2 bases and J by 5 bases, leaving 21 bases between them. The CDR3 reads CASSLPRGTSWGETQYF. The CDR3 bases are TGTGCCAGCAGCTTACCTCGGGGAACTAGTTGGGGGGAGACCCAGTACTTC.